These 32 T cell receptor beta chains were sequenced from one sample in a study of blood T cell repertoires in COVID-19. Here immunoSEQ multiplex PCR was the method, and the copy in TCRdb shows in-frame clones only, minus some. The data hold a few hundred thousand clones, with around 87% observed a single time. The source material was PBMCs or T cells enriched from blood (not recorded which). These receptors all come from a young woman who had recovered from COVID-19.

The chain links TRBV20-1 to TRBJ2-5; 7 positions match TRBD2. V was clipped by 3 bases and J by 5 bases; unmatched bases: 6. Germline lookup yields CDR1 DFQATT and CDR2 SNEGSKA (reference sequence). The CDR3 sequence is 13 residues long. The CDR3 coding sequence is TGCAGTGCTAGTGGGGGGGGGATGGAGACCCAGTACTTC. It codes for CSASGGGMETQYF.

The chain uses TRBV5-5 and TRBJ2-7, with 9 bases aligning to TRBD1. CDR3 length: 14 residues. Germline lookup yields CDR1 SGHKS and CDR2 YYEKEE (reference sequence). V trimming: 8 bases; J trimming: 3 bases; junction bases outside the gene matches: 9. CDR3 nucleotide sequence: TGTGCCAGACCGCTTGCGGACAGGGGCTACGAGCAGTACTTC. Residues: CARPLADRGYEQYF.

J is TRBJ1-4 and V is TRBV7-2; D call uncertain. Trimming left V 8 bases short and J 3 bases short, with 13 bases between. CDR1 is SGHTA, CDR2 FQGNSA, per germline. The CDR3 contains 14 residues. CDR3 nucleotide sequence: TGTGCCAGCCGAAGAGGAGAGCCTAATGAAAAACTGTTTTTT. It translates to CASRRGEPNEKLFF.

This sequence joins TRBV9 and TRBJ1-3; D perhaps matches TRBD1 (5 bases). CDR3 size: 16 residues. Germline CDR1 and CDR2: SGDLS and YYNGEE. V was cut by 3 bases and J by 0 bases, with 13 bases left in between. The CDR3 sequence: CASSAGSMISGNTIYF. The CDR3 DNA is TGTGCCAGCAGCGCAGGGTCCATGATCTCTGGAAACACCATATATTTT. Full variable domain (outside the CDR3, taken from reference TRBV9 and TRBJ1-3): DSGVTQTPKHLITATGQRVTLRCSPRSGDLSVYWYQQSLDQGLQFLIQYYNGEERAKGNILERFSAQQFPDLHSELNLSSLELGDSALYFCASSAGSMISGNTIYFGEGSWLTVV.

The chain links TRBV7-8 to TRBJ2-1; D perhaps matches TRBD2 (6 bases). The germline V gene encodes CDR1 SGHVS and CDR2 FQNEAQ. The CDR3 totals 13 residues. The V end was cut by 0 bases, the J end by 8 bases, with 8 bases between. DNA for the CDR3: TGTGCCAGCAGCTTAGCGCGGGGATATGAGCAGTTCTTC. Protein sequence: CASSLARGYEQFF. The full variable domain, completed using reference TRBV7-8 and TRBJ2-1, is GAGVSQSPRYKVAKRGQDVALRCDPISGHVSLFWYQQALGQGPEFLTYFQNEAQLDKSGLPSDRFFAERPEGSVSTLKIQRTQQEDSAVYLCASSLARGYEQFFGPGTRLTVL.

J is TRBJ2-4 and V is TRBV4-1; the D gene is possibly TRBD2 (5 bases). V was trimmed by 5 bases and J by 4 bases, leaving 15 bases between them. The CDR3 length is 15 residues. CDR1 and CDR2 from the germline V gene are MGHRA and YSYEKL. As DNA, the CDR3 is TGCGCCAGCAGCGAGGGCCCGACCCAAAAAAACATTCAGTACTTC. Translating it yields CASSEGPTQKNIQYF.

This clone was seen a few times. CDR3 sequence reads: CASSSTGPYNEQFF. The CDR3 DNA reads as TGTGCCAGCAGTTCGACAGGTCCCTACAATGAGCAGTTCTTC. The V gene is TRBV11-2, the J gene TRBJ2-1, with D perhaps TRBD1 (6 bases). This CDR3 has 14 residues. Germline V gives CDR1 SGHAT, CDR2 FQNNGV. Trimming pared 6 bases from V and 2 bases from J, leaving 11 bases between.

This chain links TRBV2 with TRBJ2-5, with 8 bases that match TRBD2. The CDR3 has 14 residues. Germline CDR1 SNHLY, CDR2 FYNNEI. Losses at the gene ends were 6 bases for V and 5 bases for J; bases not matched to a gene: 8. The CDR3 sequence is CASRPAGEAETQYF. The CDR3 DNA sequence: TGTGCCAGCAGACCAGCGGGGGAGGCGGAGACCCAGTACTTC.

CDR3 sequence reads: CASSSPGQGARRSYEQYF. CDR3 nucleotides: TGTGCCAGCAGTTCTCCGGGACAGGGGGCCAGGAGATCCTACGAGCAGTACTTC. The rearrangement joins TRBV28 to TRBJ2-7, with 12 bases aligning to TRBD1. Germline CDR1 and CDR2: MDHEN and SYDVKM. Germline trimming cut 4 bases from V and 1 base from J; bases unmatched to any gene: 11. This CDR3 is 18 amino acids long.

The chain couples TRBV10-2 to TRBJ1-1, with TRBD1 as a possible D gene (6 bases). The V gene's germline CDR1 is WSHSY and CDR2 SAAADI. This CDR3 is 13 amino acids long. V lost 7 bases, J lost 1 base, and 10 bases lay in between. The chain's CDR3 is CASTTGQNTEAFF. CDR3 nucleotides: TGCGCCAGCACGACAGGACAGAACACTGAAGCTTTCTTT.

The chain recombines TRBV30 with TRBJ2-3; D may be TRBD2 (5 bases). Per germline, CDR1 GTSNPN and CDR2 SVGIG (reference sequence). The CDR3 covers 16 residues. V was clipped by 0 bases and J by 2 bases, with 15 bases between them. CDR3 sequence: CAWSVVDSLLTDTQYF. The CDR3 bases are TGTGCCTGGAGTGTAGTGGACTCCCTCCTCACAGATACGCAGTATTTT.

The chain combines TRBV5-5 with TRBJ2-2; D is perhaps TRBD1 (6 bases). Germline loops: CDR1 SGHKS, CDR2 YYEKEE (reference sequence). The V end was cut by 1 base, the J end by 8 bases, with 21 bases between. This CDR3 is 17 amino acids long. The CDR3 region has the DNA TGTGCCAGCAGCTTGCAGGGACACGGCTCCCAACCGGGGGAGCTGTTTTTT. The encoded protein is CASSLQGHGSQPGELFF. The variable domain in full, with the rest retrieved from reference TRBV5-5 and TRBJ2-2, is DAGVTQSPTHLIKTRGQQVTLRCSPISGHKSVSWYQQVLGQGPQFIFQYYEKEERGRGNFPDRFSARQFPNYSSELNVNALLLGDSALYLCASSLQGHGSQPGELFFGEGSRLTVL.

The V call is TRBV27, the J call TRBJ1-1; D is perhaps TRBD1 (5 bases). Germline CDR1 reads MNHEY; CDR2 reads SMNVEV (reference sequence). V lost 7 bases and J 5 bases, leaving 11 bases between the germline ends. The length of the CDR3 is 12 residues. DNA for the CDR3: TGTGCCAGCACTGGGGGGGGGACTGAAGCTTTCTTT. Encoded protein: CASTGGGTEAFF.

The chain recombines TRBV20-1 with TRBJ2-7; perhaps TRBD2 as D (5 bases). The germline gives CDR1 DFQATT, CDR2 SNEGSKA (reference sequence). The CDR3 has 11 amino acids. Trimming shortened V by 5 bases and J by 6 bases, and 11 bases separated the two germline ends. The CDR3 spells CSAGGLLEQYF. Here the CDR3 DNA reads TGCAGTGCTGGCGGACTTCTCGAGCAGTACTTC.

The V call is TRBV27, the J call TRBJ2-1, with 15 bases aligning to TRBD2. CDR1 MNHEY and CDR2 SMNVEV come from the germline V gene (reference sequence). Losses at the gene ends were 5 bases for V and 8 bases for J; bases not matched to a gene: 7. The CDR3 has 16 residues. Written as DNA, the CDR3 is TGTGCCAGCAGTCCTCCGGGACTAGCGGGGGGATATGAGCAGTTCTTC. This gives the protein CASSPPGLAGGYEQFF.

The chain has TRBV6-5 and TRBJ2-7; TRBD1 matches 11 bases. Trimming at V came to 2 bases and at J to 2 bases, leaving 2 bases not matched to a gene. This CDR3 is built from 15 residues. Germline values: CDR1 MNHEY, CDR2 SVGAGI. The CDR3 reads CASSYGQGAPYEQYF. The DNA for the CDR3 is TGTGCCAGCAGTTACGGACAGGGGGCCCCCTACGAGCAGTACTTC.

This chain uses TRBV11-2 with TRBJ2-1; no definite D call. The CDR3 runs 15 residues. Per the germline V gene, CDR1 is SGHAT and CDR2 is FQNNGV. V lost 1 base, J lost 3 bases, and 10 bases lay in between. CDR3 in amino acids: CASSLVVPVYNEQFF. The CDR3 DNA sequence: TGTGCCAGCAGCTTAGTGGTCCCAGTCTACAATGAGCAGTTCTTC.

This clone was seen repeatedly, ten times or more. The chain uses TRBV6-5 and TRBJ2-7; 7 bases are a match to TRBD2. V dropped 6 bases and J dropped 5; count of bases not matched to a gene: 10. CDR3 length: 14 residues. Germline CDR1 and CDR2: MNHEY and SVGAGI. The CDR3 loop is CASRGGGDADEQYF. The DNA of the CDR3 is TGTGCCAGCAGGGGCGGGGGAGACGCTGACGAGCAGTACTTC.

The J gene is TRBJ1-2, the V gene TRBV29-1, with a weak D call TRBD1 (5 bases). CDR3 length: 17 amino acids. The germline V gene encodes CDR1 SQVTM and CDR2 ANQGSEA. V was trimmed by 7 bases and J by 1 base, leaving 25 bases between them. Written as DNA, the CDR3 is TGCAGCGCCTCGACAGAGAAGGGGAGGGTCGGTAACTATGGCTACACCTTC. Translation gives CSASTEKGRVGNYGYTF.

The J gene is TRBJ2-5, the V gene TRBV15, with a weak D call TRBD2 (6 bases). V lost 3 bases and J 4 bases, leaving 9 bases between the germline ends. The CDR3 extends over 13 amino acids. Germline-derived CDR1 and CDR2 are LNHNV and YYDKDF (reference sequence). CDR3 protein: CATSRLGGETQYF. CDR3 coding DNA: TGTGCCACCAGCAGGTTGGGGGGAGAGACCCAGTACTTC.

J is TRBJ2-7 and V is TRBV27, with D possibly matching TRBD1 (6 bases). CDR1 MNHEY and CDR2 SMNVEV come from the germline V gene (reference sequence). The CDR3 is made up of 13 amino acids. Between the trimmed V and J ends, which lost 1 base and 5 bases, there was a span of 9 bases. The CDR3 DNA follows: TGTGCCAGCAGTTTATTAGCAGGGGACGAGCAGTACTTC. Translating it yields CASSLLAGDEQYF.

The chain uses TRBV3-1 (or the pseudogene TRBV3-2) and TRBJ1-3, with D maybe TRBD1 (6 bases). CDR3 length: 14 amino acids. Trimming took 5 bases from V and 4 from J, leaving 12 bases between them. CDR1 is LGHDT, CDR2 YNNKEL, per germline (reference sequence). The CDR3 protein is CASSSTGSGNTIYF. CDR3 DNA sequence: TGTGCCAGCAGCTCGACAGGCTCCGGAAACACCATATATTTT.

The gene calls are TRBV12-5 and TRBJ1-1, with D possibly matching TRBD1 (6 bases). This CDR3 has 12 residues. Trimming took off 6 bases at V and 5 bases at J, with 10 bases between the two ends. Germline V gene lookup returns CDR1 LGHNT and CDR2 FRNRAP. CDR3 coding DNA: TGTGCTAGTGGACAGGGAGCTACTGAAGCTTTCTTT. It translates to CASGQGATEAFF.

The rearrangement links TRBV7-8 to TRBJ1-5; D uncertain. Germline CDR1 reads SGHVS; CDR2 reads FQNEAQ. The CDR3 sequence is 13 residues long. V was trimmed by 2 bases and J by 3 bases, leaving 5 bases between them. The CDR3 bases are TGTGCCAGCAGCTTAACAGACAATCAGCCCCAGCATTTT. Encoded protein: CASSLTDNQPQHF.

V and J are TRBV4-1 and TRBJ1-1; D is unclear. Germline CDR1 and CDR2: MGHRA and YSYEKL. V was trimmed by 4 bases and J by 3 bases, leaving 9 bases between them. The CDR3 sequence is 13 residues long. CDR3 sequence: CASSPAQDTEAFF. The CDR3 coding sequence is TGCGCCAGCAGCCCGGCGCAGGACACTGAAGCTTTCTTT.

The chain links TRBV2 to TRBJ2-1; 14 bases are a match to TRBD2. Germline CDR1 SNHLY, CDR2 FYNNEI. The junction had 7 bases not matched to a gene; V was cut back by 3 bases and J by 9 bases. This CDR3 comprises 16 residues. CDR3 in DNA: TGTGCCAGCAGTGAGACTAGCGGGGGGGCCCTGAGTGAGCAGTTCTTC. It yields the protein CASSETSGGALSEQFF.

The chain has TRBV2 and TRBJ1-6; tentative D call: TRBD1 (5 bases). There are 15 residues in the CDR3. V gave up 2 bases and J gave up 10 bases, with 15 bases separating them. Germline CDR1 reads SNHLY; CDR2 reads FYNNEI. Written as DNA, the CDR3 is TGTGCCAGCAGTGAAATCCGGGGGTTAGGCTCACCCCTCCACTTT. Its protein product is CASSEIRGLGSPLHF.

The V and J genes are TRBV6-5 and TRBJ1-1; possibly TRBD1 for D (6 bases). Germline V gene sequence: CDR1 MNHEY, CDR2 SVGAGI. The CDR3 loop spans 15 amino acids. V was trimmed by 6 bases and J by 2 bases, leaving 16 bases between them. The CDR3 here is CASSGTGTFNTEAFF. DNA for the CDR3: TGTGCCAGCAGCGGGACCGGGACATTTAACACTGAAGCTTTCTTT.

The V and J genes are TRBV5-1 and TRBJ2-3; 9 bases align to TRBD2. CDR3 length: 17 amino acids. Germline assignment: CDR1 SGHRS and CDR2 YFSETQ. Unmatched junction bases numbered 6, after V lost 0 bases and J lost 1 base. Here the CDR3 reads CASSLAAGGLGTDTQYF. CDR3 sequence (DNA): TGCGCCAGCAGCTTGGCCGCGGGGGGGCTTGGCACAGATACGCAGTATTTT.

The chain carries TRBV18 and TRBJ2-5; 9 nucleotides line up with TRBD1. This CDR3 has 15 residues. With 4 bases clipped from V and 3 bases from J, the junction kept 6 bases outside the gene matches. Germline values: CDR1 KGHSH, CDR2 LQKENI. The CDR3 DNA reads as TGTGCCAGCTCACGGGGGACAGGGCGAGAAGAGACCCAGTACTTC. Protein: CASSRGTGREETQYF.

This chain joins TRBV11-2 and TRBJ1-2, with 8 bases aligning to TRBD1. V trimming: 5 bases; J trimming: 1 base; junction bases outside the gene matches: 15. The CDR3 has 18 residues. Germline V gene sequence: CDR1 SGHAT, CDR2 FQNNGV. CDR3 in DNA: TGTGCCAGCAGCCCCGGCAGGGGGCTTGGGGGGCTTAACTATGGCTACACCTTC. It encodes CASSPGRGLGGLNYGYTF.

The chain joins TRBV7-9 to TRBJ2-2, with 11 bases aligning to TRBD2. There are 16 residues in the CDR3. With V trimmed by 6 bases and J by 6 bases, 9 bases remained unmatched. Germline V CDR1 and CDR2: SEHNR, FQNEAQ (reference sequence). CDR3 nucleotide sequence: TGTGCCAGCAGTGTCCGAGTGACTAGCGGGGCCGGGGAGCTGTTTTTT. This gives the protein CASSVRVTSGAGELFF.